The sequence of this T cell receptor (beta chain) was determined in a study of blood T cell repertoires in COVID-19. Study-wide context: Collection of acute and convalescent COVID-19 samples took place in the United States, Italy and Spain. Sources were T cells, B-cell-depleted T cells, or PBMCs; the material itself was cDNA or gDNA.

The ends lost 5 bases at V and 8 bases at J; junction bases unmatched: 19. The CDR3 runs 17 residues. Germline V CDR1 and CDR2: MNHNY, SVGAGI (reference sequence). The repertoire was sequenced with immunoSEQ multiplex PCR; TCRdb's copy has only in-frame clones and lacks some. The table has around 200,000 clones, 85% to 90% seen once. The gene calls are TRBV6-6 and TRBJ2-5; 8 bases match TRBD2. Sequenced input: peripheral blood. The sequence was collected from a man over 45 with acute or convalescent COVID-19. The CDR3 DNA sequence: TGTGCCAGCAGTCCCCCAGGTCTTGGGACTAGAAGGTTTACCCAGTACTTC. It is translated as CASSPPGLGTRRFTQYF.